The rows below give T cell receptor beta chains drawn from one sample of a study of blood T cell repertoires in COVID-19. Clones were sequenced by immunoSEQ multiplex PCR, and TCRdb holds only the in-frame ones, with some missing. In the table there are approximately 200,000 clones, 84% of which are singletons. Sequencing input: PBMCs or T cells enriched from blood (not recorded which). Source of these receptors: a man aged 55 to 70 who had recovered from COVID-19. Both conserved end residues are part of each CDR3. Each record gives: CDR3 length, J gene, D gene, V gene, clone size, CDR3 DNA, CDR3 protein. D genes are given only for firm matches. Clone sizes are given selectively: once, few, many, or a class where the clone is expanded.

CDR3 length: 14; J gene: TRBJ2-7; D gene: .; V gene: TRBV6-1; clone size: .; CDR3 DNA: TGTGCCAGCAGTGAAGTTAGGAGCTCCTACGAGCAGTACTTC; CDR3 protein: CASSEVRSSYEQYF
CDR3 length: 15; J gene: TRBJ1-5; D gene: .; V gene: TRBV7-2; clone size: few; CDR3 DNA: TGTGCCAGCAGCACAGGGCCCGGGGGGAGTCGGTCCCAGCATTTT; CDR3 protein: CASSTGPGGSRSQHF
CDR3 length: 14; J gene: TRBJ2-7; D gene: TRBD1; V gene: TRBV7-2; clone size: .; CDR3 DNA: TGTGCCAGCAGACCGGGACAGGGGATATACGAGCAGTACTTC; CDR3 protein: CASRPGQGIYEQYF
CDR3 length: 18; J gene: TRBJ2-3; D gene: TRBD2; V gene: TRBV3-1/TRBV3-2; clone size: .; CDR3 DNA: TGTGCCAGCAGCCAAGTAAAGGCGGGGGGACCACTCGCAGATACGCAGTATTTT; CDR3 protein: CASSQVKAGGPLADTQYF
CDR3 length: 15; J gene: TRBJ2-1; D gene: .; V gene: TRBV7-3; clone size: .; CDR3 DNA: TGTGCCAGCAGCTTAAATCGCGATTCCTACAATGAGCAGTTCTTC; CDR3 protein: CASSLNRDSYNEQFF
CDR3 length: 17; J gene: TRBJ2-3; D gene: TRBD2; V gene: TRBV7-2; clone size: .; CDR3 DNA: TGTGCCAGCAGCTCAAAAATACTAGCGGGGGGGCCAGATACGCAGTATTTT; CDR3 protein: CASSSKILAGGPDTQYF
CDR3 length: 14; J gene: TRBJ2-7; D gene: TRBD1; V gene: TRBV6-5; clone size: .; CDR3 DNA: TGTGCCAGCAGTTCGACCTGGACAGGCTACGAGCAGTACTTC; CDR3 protein: CASSSTWTGYEQYF
CDR3 length: 14; J gene: TRBJ2-7; D gene: TRBD1; V gene: TRBV6-5; clone size: .; CDR3 DNA: TGTGCCAGCATGAGACAGGGGATTACCTACGAGCAGTACTTC; CDR3 protein: CASMRQGITYEQYF
CDR3 length: 17; J gene: TRBJ2-7; D gene: TRBD2; V gene: TRBV12-5; clone size: .; CDR3 DNA: TGTGCTAGTGGTTTGGCCCCCCTAGCGGACCTCTCCTACGAGCAGTACTTC; CDR3 protein: CASGLAPLADLSYEQYF
CDR3 length: 13; J gene: TRBJ1-1; D gene: .; V gene: TRBV18; clone size: .; CDR3 DNA: TGTGCCAGCTCTGCTAGTGAGAACACTGAAGCTTTCTTT; CDR3 protein: CASSASENTEAFF
CDR3 length: 14; J gene: TRBJ1-2; D gene: .; V gene: TRBV25-1; clone size: .; CDR3 DNA: TGTGCCAGCAGTACCCCCGGGCCCCCGGGGGGCTACACCTTC; CDR3 protein: CASSTPGPPGGYTF
CDR3 length: 14; J gene: TRBJ2-6; D gene: .; V gene: TRBV6-4; clone size: .; CDR3 DNA: TGTGCCAGCGCTTCAGAGGCTGGGGCCAACGTCCTGACTTTC; CDR3 protein: CASASEAGANVLTF
CDR3 length: 14; J gene: TRBJ1-2; D gene: TRBD1; V gene: TRBV7-3; clone size: .; CDR3 DNA: TGTGCCAGCAGCACGACAGGGGGCGCGGAAGGCTACACCTTC; CDR3 protein: CASSTTGGAEGYTF
CDR3 length: 13; J gene: TRBJ1-5; D gene: .; V gene: TRBV3-1/TRBV3-2; clone size: .; CDR3 DNA: TGTGCCAGCAGCCAACACAGGGCCCAGCCCCAGCATTTT; CDR3 protein: CASSQHRAQPQHF
CDR3 length: 14; J gene: TRBJ1-1; D gene: TRBD1; V gene: TRBV4-3; clone size: .; CDR3 DNA: TGCGCCAGCAGCCAAAAGACAGGGGGCCCTGAAGCTTTCTTT; CDR3 protein: CASSQKTGGPEAFF
CDR3 length: 15; J gene: TRBJ1-2; D gene: TRBD1; V gene: TRBV7-2; clone size: .; CDR3 DNA: TGTGCCAGCAGCTTGCCGGGACAGGGTGGCTATGGCTACACCTTC; CDR3 protein: CASSLPGQGGYGYTF
CDR3 length: 14; J gene: TRBJ1-5; D gene: .; V gene: TRBV30; clone size: .; CDR3 DNA: TGTGCCTGGAGTGTACCCGGGGGGTGGAAGCCCCAGCATTTT; CDR3 protein: CAWSVPGGWKPQHF
CDR3 length: 14; J gene: TRBJ1-3; D gene: TRBD1; V gene: TRBV5-1; clone size: .; CDR3 DNA: TGCGCCAGCAGCGAGGGGGCTAGGGGAAACACCATATATTTT; CDR3 protein: CASSEGARGNTIYF
CDR3 length: 18; J gene: TRBJ1-1; D gene: TRBD1; V gene: TRBV19; clone size: .; CDR3 DNA: TGTGCCAGTAGTATTAGGGTGGGGACAGGGGGCAGCCGCACTGAAGCTTTCTTT; CDR3 protein: CASSIRVGTGGSRTEAFF
CDR3 length: 14; J gene: TRBJ1-4; D gene: .; V gene: TRBV5-6; clone size: once; CDR3 DNA: TGTGCCAGCAGCTCCACAGGCGACCGTGAAAAACTGTTTTTT; CDR3 protein: CASSSTGDREKLFF